This T cell receptor beta chain was captured in a study of blood T cell repertoires in COVID-19 (dated by TCRdb to the early 2020s). About the study as a whole: The collaborator samples originated in the United States, Italy and Spain and spanned the acute and convalescent phases of COVID-19. The material from the prospective study consisted of cDNA or gDNA derived from T cells, B-cell-depleted T cells, or PBMCs. Subjects who had been exposed to COVID-19, were actively infected with it, or had recovered from it provided the deeply sampled blood TCRbeta repertoires that made up the dataset. The repertoires were made available in a free public database intended to serve as a resource for research on the immune response to SARS-CoV-2. Samples were obtained from the ongoing ImmuneRACE study (first 160 participants) and from 1,254 subjects provided by 6 global collaborators. A de-identified subject ID, COVID-19 status, age in years and sex were almost always included in the sample metadata. Where available, HLA class I and class II types were obtained from metadata supplied by the sample provider rather than from assay-based typing. Overall results and qualifications from the work: How much clinical and demographic metadata was included differed by source and by participant, and the metadata was provided uncurated.

The CDR3, cysteine through phenylalanine, is 20 amino acids long. Kept here is only the CDR3 DNA, which spans 60 bases and is read in frame from base 1. Only one count was recorded for this clone. The antigen it recognizes is unknown. Base qualities are missing; no much larger clone stands one base away. TCRbeta CDR3 regions were amplified from genomic DNA using the immunoSEQ Assay, a bias-controlled multiplex PCR. The study's own analysis went as follows. The number of nucleated cells in each sample was estimated by amplification of reference gene primers within the assay. To quantify the absolute abundance of each unique TCRbeta CDR3 rearrangement, sequence reads were collapsed and filtered. For each sample, productive Simpson clonality was calculated as the square root of Simpson's diversity index across productive rearrangements. In its TCRdb copy, this immuneACCESS table keeps in-frame sequences only and misses some clones. Where compared with another copy, unresolved V genes explain less than half of these, and the others have no known cause. V and J calls and clone size are copied from that table; D and trimming were computed from the DNA. Across this sample there are about 370,000 clones, with around 90% seen only once. The ten largest clones represent roughly 6.8% of the sample.

Whole blood was collected in K2EDTA tubes by collaborating institutions according to the institutions' own protocols. For TCRbeta analysis, collaborator samples were shipped as frozen whole blood, as isolated PBMCs, or as DNA extracted from either sample type. The chain is assembled from TRBV21-1 and TRBJ1-6; TRBD1 was called by the table and not checked on the DNA. TRBV21-1 constitutes a pseudogene. The receptor comes from a young man with active or convalescent COVID-19. Sequenced: peripheral blood. The sequenced DNA is TGTGCCAGCAGCAAAACCTCAGGTGTCCGACAGGGGGATCATAATTCACCCCTCCACTTT. This encodes CASSKTSGVRQGDHNSPLHF.